The source of this TCR beta chain is a study of T cell repertoires and HLA-DP antigens listed by TCRdb under 2018. Concerning the study at large: An in vitro model of CD4+ T cell alloreactivity against allogeneic HLA-DP presented by transduced HeLa cells was used in the study. One alloantigen differed from self by one peptide-binding groove amino acid, whereas the other differed by ten, modelling structurally similar versus dissimilar alloantigens. The three donors were two male and one female, with ages ranging from the 18-to-29 to the 60-to-69 age band. The average DNA input was approximately 0.2 ug for sorted CD137+CD4+ samples versus 900 to 1,500 ng for pre-culture CD4+ samples. Paper-wide results and their limitations: Separate analysis of naive and memory CD4+ repertoires was not performed. The study was limited by having only a few donors, by relying on a non-physiological HeLa antigen-presenting system, and by using total CD4+ responder cells. Average cumulative frequency of clones undetected before culture was around 39% against one allele and 50.6% against the other. Similar clonality (roughly 0.38) was observed for sorted CD137+ cells against both alloantigens, and this clonality was much higher than that observed in pre-culture samples (around 0.04).

TCRB CDR3 regions were amplified with the immunoSEQ multiplex PCR using forward primers for 54 TRBV segments and reverse primers for 13 TRBJ segments. Pre-culture CD4+ samples were sequenced at deep resolution with a target of about 220,000 T cell genomes. Sequencing of amplicons was performed on an Illumina HiSeq System, and 87 bp reads covering the CDR3 were generated. Per the source publication's procedure: Correction for PCR and sequencing errors was applied to reads, and CDR3 regions were defined through alignment to IMGT reference sequences. Synthetic template pools were used to estimate template counts and unique rearrangement counts. Clonality was computed by subtracting Pielou's evenness from 1. The Daley-Smith estimator was used to estimate richness. Morisita's index was used to measure repertoire overlap. A clone counted as low-abundance if it appeared in cultured samples but went undetected in the pre-culture repertoire of the same donor. TCRdb holds this immuneACCESS table with in-frame rearrangements only. Some clones are missing; in checked studies, unresolved V genes explain under half, and the rest has no known cause. From that table come the V and J calls and clone size; the DNA was used to work out D and trimming. In this sample the table shows some 89,000 clones, 86% of which occur a single time. The top ten hold 1.5% to 2% of the sample.

Untouched CD4+ T cells were isolated from Ficoll-separated PBMC through negative selection with magnetic beads, and an average purity of roughly 98% was reached. Magnetic beads were used to isolate untouched CD4+ T cells from Ficoll-separated PBMC, giving around 98% purity with negligible CD8+ contamination. Donors were three healthy blood donors whose buffy coats supplied peripheral blood mononuclear cells. Each of the three donors was CMV seronegative. The DNeasy Blood & Tissue Kit was used to extract genomic DNA. TCRB sequencing was performed on genomic DNA from sorted CD137+CD4+ cells and pre-culture CD4+ baseline samples from each subject. This clone was observed at least ten times. The specificity of this receptor is unknown. Base qualities are missing; no much larger clone stands one base away. CDR1 and CDR2 are drawn from the germline V gene: SGHDN, FVKESK. From cysteine to phenylalanine, the CDR3 is 15 amino acids long. The CDR3 DNA has 45 bases and is translated from base 1. The trim is 1 base for V and 1 base for J, with a gap of 11 bases between the germline ends.

The V and J genes are TRBV14 and TRBJ2-7; there is no confident call for the D gene. The clonotype comes from a man in his fifties or sixties in good health and CMV-seronegative. The source material was CD4+ T cells from PBMCs. The nucleotide sequence is given as TGTGCCAGCAGCCAAGTTGCGGCCCAATCCTACGAGCAGTACTTC. The translation is CASSQVAAQSYEQYF.